This T cell receptor beta chain was found in a study of technical replicates of blood from a handful of donors. Looked up from germline, CDR1 is MNHEY and CDR2 is SVGAGI. Trimming cost V 10 bases and J 0 bases, with 16 bases left between them. The CDR3 has 15 residues. Sequenced by immunoSEQ multiplex PCR; TCRdb stores in-frame clones only, minus some. The sample carries tens of thousands of clones, 92% recorded once. Specimen: T cells isolated from PBMCs. The source of this sequence is a human donor in good health. This chain uses TRBV6-5 with TRBJ1-5; D perhaps matches TRBD1 (6 bases). The CDR3 sequence is CATWGGLDSNQPQHF. DNA for the CDR3: TGTGCCACCTGGGGGGGCCTAGATAGCAATCAGCCCCAGCATTTT.